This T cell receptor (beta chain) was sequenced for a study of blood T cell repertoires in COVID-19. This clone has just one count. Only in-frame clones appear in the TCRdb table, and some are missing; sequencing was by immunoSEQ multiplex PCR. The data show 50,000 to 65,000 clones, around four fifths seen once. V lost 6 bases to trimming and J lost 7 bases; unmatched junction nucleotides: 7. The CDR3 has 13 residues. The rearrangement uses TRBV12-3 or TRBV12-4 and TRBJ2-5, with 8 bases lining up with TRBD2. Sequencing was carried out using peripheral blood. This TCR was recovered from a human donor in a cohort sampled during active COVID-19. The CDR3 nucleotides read TGTGCCAGCAGCGGGGGGGCCTTTCTGACCCAGTACTTC. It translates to CASSGGAFLTQYF.